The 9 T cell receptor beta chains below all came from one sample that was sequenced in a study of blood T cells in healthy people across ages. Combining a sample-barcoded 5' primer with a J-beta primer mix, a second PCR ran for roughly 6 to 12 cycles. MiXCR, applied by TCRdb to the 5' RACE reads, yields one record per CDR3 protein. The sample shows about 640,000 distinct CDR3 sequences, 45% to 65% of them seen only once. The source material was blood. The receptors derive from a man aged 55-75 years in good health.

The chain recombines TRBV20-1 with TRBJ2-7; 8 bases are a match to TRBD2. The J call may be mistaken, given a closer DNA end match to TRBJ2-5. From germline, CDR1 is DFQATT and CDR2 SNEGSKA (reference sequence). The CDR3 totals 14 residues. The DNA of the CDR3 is TGCAGTGCTAGAATAGCGGGGATACAAGAGACCCAGTACTTC. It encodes CSARIAGIQETQYF.

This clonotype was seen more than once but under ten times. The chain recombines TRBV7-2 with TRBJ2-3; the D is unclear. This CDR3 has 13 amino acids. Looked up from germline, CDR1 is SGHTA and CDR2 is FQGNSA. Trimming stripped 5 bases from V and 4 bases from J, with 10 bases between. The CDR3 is CASSPSRADTQYF. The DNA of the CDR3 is TGTGCCAGCAGCCCAAGTAGGGCAGATACGCAGTATTTT.

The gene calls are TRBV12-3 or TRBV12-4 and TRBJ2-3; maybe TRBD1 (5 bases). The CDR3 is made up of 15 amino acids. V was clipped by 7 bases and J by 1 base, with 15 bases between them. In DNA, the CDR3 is TGTGCCAGCACCCCCTGGGTAGGGGGCACAGATACGCAGTATTTT. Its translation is CASTPWVGGTDTQYF.

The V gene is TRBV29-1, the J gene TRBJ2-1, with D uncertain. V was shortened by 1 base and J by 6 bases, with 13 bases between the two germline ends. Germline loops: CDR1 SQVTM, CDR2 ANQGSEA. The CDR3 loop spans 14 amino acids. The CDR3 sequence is CSVEGSLVGNEQFF. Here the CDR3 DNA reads TGCAGCGTTGAAGGTTCCCTAGTCGGCAATGAGCAGTTCTTC.

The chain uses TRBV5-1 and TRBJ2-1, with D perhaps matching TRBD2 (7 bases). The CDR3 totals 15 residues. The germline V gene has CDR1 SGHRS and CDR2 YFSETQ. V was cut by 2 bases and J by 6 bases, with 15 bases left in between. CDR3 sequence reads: CASSFSGGASNEQFF. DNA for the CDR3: TGCGCCAGCAGCTTCAGTGGGGGGGCCTCCAATGAGCAGTTCTTC.

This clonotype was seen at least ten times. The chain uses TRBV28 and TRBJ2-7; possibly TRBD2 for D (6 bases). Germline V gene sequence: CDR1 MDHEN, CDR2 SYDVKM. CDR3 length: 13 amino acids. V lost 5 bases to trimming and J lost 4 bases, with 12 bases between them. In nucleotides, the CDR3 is TGTGCCAGCAGTGGGGACTTACCATACGAGCAGTACTTC. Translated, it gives CASSGDLPYEQYF.

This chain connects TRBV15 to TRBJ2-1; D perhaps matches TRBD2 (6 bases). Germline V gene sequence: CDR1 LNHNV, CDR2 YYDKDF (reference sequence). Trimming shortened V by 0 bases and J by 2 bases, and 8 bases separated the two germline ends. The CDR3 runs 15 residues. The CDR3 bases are TGTGCCACCAGCAGAGAGGGAGGAGCCTACAATGAGCAGTTCTTC. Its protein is CATSREGGAYNEQFF.

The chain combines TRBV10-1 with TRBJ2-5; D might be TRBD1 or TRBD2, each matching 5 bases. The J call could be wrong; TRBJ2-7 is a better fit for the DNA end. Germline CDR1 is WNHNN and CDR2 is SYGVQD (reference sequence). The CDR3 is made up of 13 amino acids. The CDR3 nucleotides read TGCGCCAGCAGTGGGGGACCCCCCTGCGAGCAGTACTTC. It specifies CASSGGPPCEQYF.

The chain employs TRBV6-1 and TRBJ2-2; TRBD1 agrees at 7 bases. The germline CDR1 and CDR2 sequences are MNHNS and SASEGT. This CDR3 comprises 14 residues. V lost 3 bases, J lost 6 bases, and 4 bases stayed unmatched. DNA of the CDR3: TGTGCCAGCAGTGAGAACAGGGGTTCCGGGGAGCTGTTTTTT. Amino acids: CASSENRGSGELFF.